Shown below are 3 T cell receptor beta chains from a single sample sequenced in a study of cytomegalovirus exposure and HLA in healthy donors. Vbeta (60) and Jbeta (13) primers were used in the PCR. Here immunoSEQ multiplex PCR was the method, and the copy in TCRdb shows in-frame clones only, minus some. The table lists under 95,000 clones. Sequenced: PBMCs. These receptors all stem from a man aged 18 to 35 in good health and CMV-seropositive.

The V gene is TRBV30, the J gene TRBJ1-2, with D tentatively TRBD1 (6 bases). The germline V and J ends were trimmed by 0 bases and 8 bases, with 13 bases remaining between them. Germline lookup yields CDR1 GTSNPN and CDR2 SVGIG (reference sequence). The CDR3 consists of 13 residues. This CDR3 is CAWSVHREGGYTF. The CDR3 bases are TGTGCCTGGAGTGTACACAGGGAGGGAGGCTACACCTTC.

V usage is TRBV9 and J usage is TRBJ1-2; D gene uncertain. Looked up from germline, CDR1 is SGDLS and CDR2 is YYNGEE. The V and J ends lost 3 bases and 5 bases respectively, with 14 bases between them. The CDR3 runs 14 residues. The CDR3 nucleotides are TGTGCCAGCAGCGGACTTCATTCCCTTTATGGCTACACCTTC. Translation: CASSGLHSLYGYTF.

The V and J genes are TRBV6-1 and TRBJ1-4, with 8 bases that match TRBD1. J gave up 3 bases and V 2 bases, and 8 bases lay outside the gene matches. This CDR3 region has 17 residues. Germline lookup yields CDR1 MNHNS and CDR2 SASEGT. The CDR3 is CASSESAGGSANEKLFF. The CDR3 coding sequence is TGTGCCAGCAGTGAATCCGCAGGGGGCTCAGCTAATGAAAAACTGTTTTTT.